The rows below give T cell receptor beta chains drawn from one sample of a study of identical twins. TCRdb passed the 5' RACE reads through MiXCR, listing each CDR3 protein once. The data show about 240,000 distinct CDR3 sequences, with approximately 12% seen just once and about 4.1% held by the top ten. Another study also made use of these data, one on yellow fever vaccine responses in identical twins.

The sequenced material came from memory (CD45RO+) T cells sorted from blood. The receptors were gathered from a woman between 18 and 29 years old in good health. Both conserved end residues are part of each CDR3. The D gene is left open where the match is weak. Not every row has a clone size; where given, it reads once, few, many or a size class.

J gene: TRBJ1-2; D gene: .; V gene: TRBV4-3; clone size: few; CDR3 DNA: TGCGCCAGCAGCCAAGATCCTGGAGCCGCCCTAGGCTACACCTTC; CDR3 protein: CASSQDPGAALGYTF
J gene: TRBJ2-1; D gene: .; V gene: TRBV20-1; clone size: .; CDR3 DNA: TGCAGTGCTAGAGACCCGAGTTTCTACAATGAGCAGTTCTTC; CDR3 protein: CSARDPSFYNEQFF
J gene: TRBJ1-5; D gene: .; V gene: TRBV4-2; clone size: few; CDR3 DNA: TGTGCCAGCAGCAAGGTGGGCGGGGGCCTTAATCAGCCCCAGCATTTT; CDR3 protein: CASSKVGGGLNQPQHF
J gene: TRBJ2-7; D gene: TRBD1; V gene: TRBV7-2; clone size: few; CDR3 DNA: TGTGCCAGCAGCAGAACAGGGGCCGAGCAGTACTTC; CDR3 protein: CASSRTGAEQYF
J gene: TRBJ2-1; D gene: .; V gene: TRBV7-2; clone size: many; CDR3 DNA: TGTGCCAGCAGCTTATGGGGCAGTGAGCAGTTCTTC; CDR3 protein: CASSLWGSEQFF
J gene: TRBJ2-1; D gene: .; V gene: TRBV12-3/TRBV12-4; clone size: many; CDR3 DNA: TGTGCCAGCAGTTTATATGAGCAGTTCTTC; CDR3 protein: CASSLYEQFF
J gene: TRBJ2-7; D gene: .; V gene: TRBV29-1; clone size: .; CDR3 DNA: TGCAGCGTTGAAGCGGCAGGGGCCGGGGAGCAGTACTTC; CDR3 protein: CSVEAAGAGEQYF
J gene: TRBJ2-1; D gene: .; V gene: TRBV11-2; clone size: .; CDR3 DNA: TGTGCCAGCAGCTTAGGTGATAGATCCGGCAATGAGCAGTTCTTC; CDR3 protein: CASSLGDRSGNEQFF
J gene: TRBJ2-4; D gene: TRBD1; V gene: TRBV5-1; clone size: few; CDR3 DNA: TGCGCCAGCAGCAAGGGACAGGGTATAGCCAAAAACATTCAGTACTTC; CDR3 protein: CASSKGQGIAKNIQYF
J gene: TRBJ1-1; D gene: .; V gene: TRBV7-8; clone size: many; CDR3 DNA: TGTGCCAGCAGCTTGCCCCTGACTGCTGCCACTGAAGCTTTCTTT; CDR3 protein: CASSLPLTAATEAFF
J gene: TRBJ2-7; D gene: TRBD2; V gene: TRBV27; clone size: few; CDR3 DNA: TGTGCCAGCAGGGGAGTGGGACTAGGATACGAGCAGTACTTC; CDR3 protein: CASRGVGLGYEQYF
J gene: TRBJ1-5; D gene: .; V gene: TRBV7-2; clone size: few; CDR3 DNA: TGTGCCAGCAGCCGACAGGCGGATCGCAATCAGCCCCAGCATTTT; CDR3 protein: CASSRQADRNQPQHF
J gene: TRBJ2-5; D gene: TRBD1; V gene: TRBV6-5; clone size: many; CDR3 DNA: TGTGCCAGCGGACAGGGCGCAGAGACCCAGTACTTC; CDR3 protein: CASGQGAETQYF
J gene: TRBJ2-7; D gene: TRBD2; V gene: TRBV20-1; clone size: many; CDR3 DNA: TGCAGTGCCATAGGCGGGAGAGACCTACCCGAGCAGTACTTC; CDR3 protein: CSAIGGRDLPEQYF
J gene: TRBJ2-1; D gene: TRBD1; V gene: TRBV6-4; clone size: .; CDR3 DNA: TGTGCCAGCAGTGTACAGGGGGCCCACAATGAGCAGTTCTTC; CDR3 protein: CASSVQGAHNEQFF
J gene: TRBJ2-3; D gene: .; V gene: TRBV29-1; clone size: many; CDR3 DNA: TGCAGCGTCCACTATGGTGGGTCCACAGATACGCAGTATTTT; CDR3 protein: CSVHYGGSTDTQYF
J gene: TRBJ2-1; D gene: .; V gene: TRBV20-1; clone size: .; CDR3 DNA: TGCAGTGCTAGTTCCGGGGTCGGGGGATCCTACAATGAGCAGTTCTTC; CDR3 protein: CSASSGVGGSYNEQFF
J gene: TRBJ2-5; D gene: .; V gene: TRBV21-1; clone size: .; CDR3 DNA: TGTGCCAGCAGTTCAAGCGGGAGGACCTTCCAAGAGACCCAGTACTTC; CDR3 protein: CASSSSGRTFQETQYF
J gene: TRBJ2-1; D gene: TRBD1; V gene: TRBV5-1; clone size: many; CDR3 DNA: TGCGCCAGCAGCATTAGAGGGACAGGGGGGACCAATGAGCAGTTCTTC; CDR3 protein: CASSIRGTGGTNEQFF
J gene: TRBJ2-3; D gene: TRBD2; V gene: TRBV29-1; clone size: many; CDR3 DNA: TGCAGCGTCGATCTAGCGGACTCCACAGATACGCAGTATTTT; CDR3 protein: CSVDLADSTDTQYF
J gene: TRBJ2-5; D gene: .; V gene: TRBV12-3/TRBV12-4; clone size: many; CDR3 DNA: TGTGCCAGCAGCGCCCCGGGGAGGGGGGAAGAGACCCAGTACTTC; CDR3 protein: CASSAPGRGEETQYF
J gene: TRBJ2-1; D gene: .; V gene: TRBV12-3/TRBV12-4; clone size: .; CDR3 DNA: TGTGCCAGCAGCCCTCCGGGACTTGCACGCAATGAGCAGTTCTTC; CDR3 protein: CASSPPGLARNEQFF
J gene: TRBJ2-5; D gene: TRBD1; V gene: TRBV5-6; clone size: few; CDR3 DNA: TGTGCCAGCAGCTTACGGACAGGGGAAGGAGAGACCCAGTACTTC; CDR3 protein: CASSLRTGEGETQYF
J gene: TRBJ2-7; D gene: TRBD2; V gene: TRBV3-1; clone size: .; CDR3 DNA: TGTGCCAGCAGCCAAGGGCCGGGACTAGCGACCTACGAGCAGTACTTC; CDR3 protein: CASSQGPGLATYEQYF
J gene: TRBJ2-7; D gene: TRBD1; V gene: TRBV5-6; clone size: many; CDR3 DNA: TGTGCCAACCACCGGACAGGAGAAAGCCACGAGCAGTACTTC; CDR3 protein: CANHRTGESHEQYF
J gene: TRBJ2-1; D gene: TRBD2; V gene: TRBV20-1; clone size: .; CDR3 DNA: TGCAGTGCTAGAGGGACATGGACTAGCAGAGAGCAGTTCTTC; CDR3 protein: CSARGTWTSREQFF
J gene: TRBJ2-2; D gene: TRBD2; V gene: TRBV20-1; clone size: few; CDR3 DNA: TGCAGTGCTAGAGATCTACTAGCGGGAGTAACCGGGGAGCTGTTTTTT; CDR3 protein: CSARDLLAGVTGELFF